Presented here are 8 T cell receptor beta chains from one specimen sequenced in a study of blood T cell repertoires in COVID-19. Repertoires were generated with immunoSEQ multiplex PCR, while TCRdb's copy carries only in-frame clones and drops some. The sample records a few hundred thousand clones, 75% to 90% being singletons. Sequenced sample: PBMCs or T cells enriched from blood (not recorded which). These TCRs come from a man younger than 45 who had recovered from COVID-19.

V and J are TRBV2 and TRBJ2-3, with TRBD2 matching 7 bases. CDR3 length: 14 residues. CDR1 is SNHLY and CDR2 is FYNNEI in the germline V gene. V trimming: 6 bases; J trimming: 2 bases; junction bases outside the gene matches: 5. CDR3 protein: CASRLAAFTDTQYF. DNA of the CDR3: TGTGCCAGCAGGCTAGCGGCTTTCACAGATACGCAGTATTTT.

The chain is built from TRBV5-1 and TRBJ2-7, with 10 bases identical to TRBD1. Germline V gene data show CDR1 as SGHRS and CDR2 as YFSETQ. CDR3 size: 14 residues. V shed 5 bases and J 3 bases; nucleotides not matched to a gene: 5. CDR3 protein: CASRARTGGYEQYF. The CDR3 DNA is TGCGCCAGCAGGGCTAGGACAGGGGGCTACGAGCAGTACTTC.

This clone showed up just once. The chain carries TRBV6-4 and TRBJ2-3, with 7 bases fitting TRBD2. The CDR3 is 13 amino acids. Trimming removed 3 bases from V and 8 bases from J; junction bases left unmatched: 5. Germline CDR1 reads MRHNA; CDR2 reads SNTAGT. CDR3 protein: CASSEETGGTQYF. The CDR3 DNA follows: TGTGCCAGCAGTGAAGAGACGGGGGGTACGCAGTATTTT.

This chain links TRBV24-1 with TRBJ2-2; D ambiguous. Deletions cut 2 bases from V and 4 bases from J, with 7 bases between. This CDR3 is built from 14 residues. Germline V gene sequence: CDR1 KGHDR, CDR2 SFDVKD. In DNA form, the CDR3 reads TGTGCCACCAGTGATTGGTCGAGCACCGGGGAGCTGTTTTTT. This codes for CATSDWSSTGELFF.

The chain links TRBV9 to TRBJ2-2; TRBD1 matches 7 bases. J was trimmed by 6 bases and V by 7 bases; bases with no gene match: 9. The CDR3 has 14 residues. Germline V CDR1 and CDR2: SGDLS, YYNGEE. The CDR3 spells CASSRDREAGELFF. CDR3 nucleotide sequence: TGTGCCAGCTCCCGGGACAGAGAGGCCGGGGAGCTGTTTTTT.

The V call is TRBV12-3 or TRBV12-4, the J call TRBJ1-1, with 7 bases lining up with TRBD1. V shed 5 bases and J 3 bases; nucleotides not matched to a gene: 3. The CDR3 has 13 amino acids. DNA of the CDR3: TGTGCCAGCAGTCCAGGGGGTCACACTGAAGCTTTCTTT. Translation gives CASSPGGHTEAFF.

J is TRBJ2-2 and V is TRBV18; D remains ambiguous. V lost 4 bases to trimming and J lost 0 bases, with 12 bases between them. This CDR3 contains 16 residues. Germline CDR1 KGHSH, CDR2 LQKENI. In DNA form, the CDR3 reads TGTGCCAGCTCACTTCAGAAATATTCGAACACCGGGGAGCTGTTTTTT. Protein product: CASSLQKYSNTGELFF.

This clone was found a few times. J is TRBJ1-1 and V is TRBV7-2; a possible D gene is TRBD1 (5 bases). This CDR3 spans 12 amino acids. Germline lookup yields CDR1 SGHTA and CDR2 FQGNSA. V gave up 9 bases and J gave up 7 bases, with 15 bases separating them. The chain's CDR3 is CASQALGREAFF. The CDR3 nucleotides are TGTGCCAGTCAGGCTTTGGGGCGTGAAGCTTTCTTT.